Each of the 17 T cell receptor beta chains below was sequenced from the same sample in a study of T cells in Graves' hyperthyroidism and ophthalmopathy (dated by TCRdb to between 2019 and 2020). Library creation used multiplex PCR. The sequencing machine was an Illumina HiSeq 2000. The TCR beta CDR3 regions were amplified from the RNA transcripts. A first-round RT-PCR of the TCR CDR3 used the HTBI primer set with the Qiagen OneStep RT-PCR kit. The public reads were reprocessed in TCRdb via fastp at Q25 and MiXCR, keeping in-frame beta chains. Rows with a matching CDR3 protein are joined into one entry that keeps the most common DNA and genes. The sample profile shows a few hundred thousand distinct CDR3 sequences; 40% to 55% of them were found once. Of the sample, about two fifths is held by the ten largest clones. Material for sequencing was peripheral blood or thyroid tissue (not recorded which). These receptors were collected from an adult woman with Graves' disease, either hyperthyroidism or ophthalmopathy (not recorded which).

V is TRBV7-3 and J is TRBJ2-6, with TRBD1 identical over 11 bases. The CDR3 has 18 residues. The junction had 5 bases not matched to a gene; V was cut back by 4 bases and J by 0 bases. The germline gives CDR1 SGHTA, CDR2 FQGTGA. The CDR3 reads CASSSLGTGGSGANVLTF. The DNA of the CDR3 is TGTGCCAGCAGCTCCCTCGGGACAGGGGGCTCTGGGGCCAACGTCCTGACTTTC.

The V gene is TRBV5-1, the J gene TRBJ2-3; maybe TRBD2 (6 bases). CDR3 length: 16 amino acids. V gave up 0 bases and J gave up 1 base, with 12 bases separating them. The V gene's germline CDR1 is SGHRS and CDR2 YFSETQ. The CDR3 region has the DNA TGCGCCAGCAGCTTGGTAGCGCGCGGGGGCACAGATACGCAGTATTTT. Its protein product is CASSLVARGGTDTQYF.

The rearrangement uses TRBV9 and TRBJ2-5; tentative D call: TRBD1 (5 bases). This CDR3 is 15 amino acids long. Trimming cost V 1 base and J 0 bases, with 10 bases left between them. In germline, CDR1 is SGDLS, CDR2 YYNGEE. For the CDR3, the DNA is TGTGCCAGCAGCGTATATGGACAAAACCAAGAGACCCAGTACTTC. Its translation: CASSVYGQNQETQYF.

As regards this clonotype: A much larger clone is a single base away; this may be a read error. The genes are TRBV24-1 and TRBJ1-2; possible D gene TRBD1, 5 bases. Germline CDR1 is KGHDR and CDR2 is SFDVKD. The CDR3 has 13 amino acids. This CDR3 is CATSDIDSYVYTF. The CDR3 DNA is TGTGCCACCAGTGACATAGACAGTTATGTCTACACCTTC.

There are a few counts of this clonotype. The chain links TRBV6-4 to TRBJ2-6; D unclear. The length of the CDR3 is 14 residues. In germline, CDR1 is MRHNA, CDR2 SNTAGT. The V gene lost 2 bases and the J gene lost 4 bases, with 6 bases spanning the gap. The CDR3: CASSDPQGANVLTF. CDR3 DNA: TGTGCCAGCAGTGACCCTCAGGGGGCCAACGTCCTGACTTTC.

The genes are TRBV7-2 and TRBJ2-6; tentative D call: TRBD1 (6 bases). The germline gives CDR1 SGHTA, CDR2 FQGNSA. V was shortened by 7 bases and J by 2 bases, with 18 bases between the two germline ends. CDR3 length equals 17 residues. CDR3 DNA sequence: TGTGCCAGCACCACGACGCCAGGGGAGACTGGGGCCAACGTCCTGACTTTC. It translates to CASTTTPGETGANVLTF.

This clonotype turned up a few times. This CDR3 is CSARDFSGTPGQQYF. In DNA form, the CDR3 reads TGCAGTGCTAGAGACTTTTCCGGGACTCCCGGCCAGCAGTACTTC. V gene TRBV20-1 combines with J gene TRBJ2-7, with TRBD2 as a possible D gene (6 bases). The CDR3 length is 15 residues. V lost 0 bases and J 8 bases, leaving 20 bases between the germline ends. Germline loops: CDR1 DFQATT, CDR2 SNEGSKA (reference sequence).

This clonotype has at least ten counts. The chain combines TRBV4-1 with TRBJ2-6; D possibly corresponds to TRBD1 (6 bases). CDR3 length: 16 residues. V was clipped by 0 bases and J by 2 bases, with 8 bases between them. Germline V gives CDR1 MGHRA, CDR2 YSYEKL. The CDR3 bases are TGCGCCAGCAGCCAAGAACAGGGCGCTGGGGCCAACGTCCTGACTTTC. Translation gives CASSQEQGAGANVLTF.

V and J are TRBV7-6 and TRBJ2-5; 11 bases match TRBD2. Germline CDR1 SGHVS, CDR2 FNYEAQ. This CDR3 has 15 residues. The V segment lost 5 bases and the J segment 5 bases; nucleotides outside the gene matches: 7. The CDR3 here is CASSKGLAVKETQYF. As DNA, the CDR3 is TGTGCCAGCAGCAAGGGACTAGCGGTTAAGGAGACCCAGTACTTC.

The chain links TRBV10-3 to TRBJ2-6; 8 bases match TRBD1. Germline CDR1 and CDR2: ENHRY and SYGVKD. With 4 bases clipped from V and 2 bases from J, the junction kept 10 bases outside the gene matches. The CDR3 runs 18 residues. The CDR3 DNA reads TGTGCCATCAGTGGAGTTCAGGGGGCAATGGCTGGGGCCAACGTCCTGACTTTC. Protein sequence: CAISGVQGAMAGANVLTF.

The chain links TRBV25-1 to TRBJ1-1; D perhaps matches TRBD1 (5 bases). Deletions cut 2 bases from V and 4 bases from J, with 14 bases between. The CDR3 length is 15 residues. The germline V gene has CDR1 MGHDK and CDR2 SYGVNS. The CDR3 DNA reads as TGTGCCAGCAGTGAAAGGGGCGCAGTTTTCACTGAAGCTTTCTTT. Protein sequence: CASSERGAVFTEAFF.

The chain is built from TRBV10-3 and TRBJ1-2; no firm D call. CDR1 and CDR2 (germline): ENHRY, SYGVKD. The CDR3 consists of 14 residues. Deletions cut 11 bases from V and 8 bases from J, with 24 bases between. CDR3 DNA sequence: TGTGCCGTAAAAACGGGAGAGGGCGCGGAGGGCTACACCTTC. Residues: CAVKTGEGAEGYTF.

The rearrangement links TRBV7-9 to TRBJ2-7; tentatively, D is TRBD1 (6 bases). Between the trimmed V and J ends, which lost 5 bases and 5 bases, there was a span of 19 bases. The CDR3 covers 15 residues. The germline V gene encodes CDR1 SEHNR and CDR2 FQNEAQ (reference sequence). The CDR3 is CASSTSWQGTDEQYF. The CDR3 coding sequence is TGTGCCAGCAGCACATCCTGGCAGGGGACCGACGAGCAGTACTTC. The whole variable domain, filled in from reference TRBV7-9 and TRBJ2-7, reads DTGVSQNPRHKITKRGQNVTFRCDPISEHNRLYWYRQTLGQGPEFLTYFQNEAQLEKSRLLSDRFSAERPKGSFSTLEIQRTEQGDSAMYLCASSTSWQGTDEQYFGPGTRLTVT.

Note on this clonotype: This likely comes from a read error, as the CDR3 has no conserved phenylalanine or tryptophan at its end. No DNA is shown, since the ends of the CDR3 on it are uncertain; the CDR3 is the one TCRdb lists. The chain has TRBV20-1 and TRBJ2-6; TRBD2, as called in the table, went unchecked against the DNA. The CDR3 has 10 amino acids, counting both end residues. Per germline, CDR1 DFQATT and CDR2 SNEGSKA (reference sequence). The CDR3 sequence: CSASKREGHT.

The chain carries TRBV7-9 and TRBJ2-7; 14 bases fit TRBD2. This CDR3 contains 17 residues. The J segment lost 5 bases and the V segment lost 4 bases, leaving 10 bases of the junction unmatched. Germline V gene lookup returns CDR1 SEHNR and CDR2 FQNEAQ (reference sequence). The CDR3 reads CASSSTRLAGGLNEQYF. In DNA, the CDR3 is TGTGCCAGCAGCTCAACGAGACTAGCGGGAGGGCTCAACGAGCAGTACTTC.

This clonotype was counted ten times or more. The chain joins TRBV20-1 to TRBJ2-5, with D uncertain. CDR3 length: 17 residues. From germline, CDR1 is DFQATT and CDR2 SNEGSKA (reference sequence). V shed 4 bases and J shed 2 bases, with 23 bases lying between them. The CDR3 sequence: CSANGHKAALRQETQYF. CDR3 DNA sequence: TGCAGTGCTAATGGGCACAAGGCGGCCTTGAGACAAGAGACCCAGTACTTC.

The rearrangement joins TRBV14 to TRBJ1-5, with D tentatively TRBD1 (5 bases). This CDR3 spans 15 amino acids. CDR1 is SGHDN and CDR2 is FVKESK in the germline V gene. V dropped 5 bases and J dropped 8 bases, with 19 bases sitting between them. CDR3 sequence: CASSLGQDTWKPQHF. The CDR3 nucleotides are TGTGCCAGCAGCTTGGGGCAGGATACTTGGAAGCCCCAGCATTTT.